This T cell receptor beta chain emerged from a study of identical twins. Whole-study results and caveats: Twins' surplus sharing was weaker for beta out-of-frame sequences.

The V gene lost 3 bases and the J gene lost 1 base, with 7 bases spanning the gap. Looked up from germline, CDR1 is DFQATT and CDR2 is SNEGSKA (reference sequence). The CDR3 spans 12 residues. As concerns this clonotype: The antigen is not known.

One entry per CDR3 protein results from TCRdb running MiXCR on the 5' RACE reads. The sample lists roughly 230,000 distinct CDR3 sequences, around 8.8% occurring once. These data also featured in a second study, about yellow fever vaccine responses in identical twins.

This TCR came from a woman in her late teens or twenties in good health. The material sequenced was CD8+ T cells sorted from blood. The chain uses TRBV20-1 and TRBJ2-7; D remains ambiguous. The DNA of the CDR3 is TGCAGTGCTAGTAAGGGTTCCTACGAGCAGTACTTC. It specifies CSASKGSYEQYF.